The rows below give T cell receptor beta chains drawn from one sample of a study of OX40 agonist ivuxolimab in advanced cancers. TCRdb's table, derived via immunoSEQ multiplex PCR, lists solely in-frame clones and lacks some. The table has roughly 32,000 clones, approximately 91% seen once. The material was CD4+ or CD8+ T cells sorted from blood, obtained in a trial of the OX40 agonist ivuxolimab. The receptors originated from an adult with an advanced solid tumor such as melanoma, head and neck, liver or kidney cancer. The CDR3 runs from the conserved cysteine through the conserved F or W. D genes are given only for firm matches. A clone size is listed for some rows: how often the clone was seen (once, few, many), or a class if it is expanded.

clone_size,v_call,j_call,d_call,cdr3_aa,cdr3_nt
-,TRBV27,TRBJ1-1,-,CASADRGTEAFF,TGTGCCAGCGCCGATCGCGGGACTGAAGCTTTCTTT
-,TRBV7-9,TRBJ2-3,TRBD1,CASSSGQGLLADTQYF,TGTGCCAGCAGCTCGGGACAGGGATTATTAGCGGATACGCAGTATTTT
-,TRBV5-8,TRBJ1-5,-,CASSLGGGTNNQPQHF,TGTGCCAGCAGCCTGGGGGGGGGCACGAACAATCAGCCCCAGCATTTT
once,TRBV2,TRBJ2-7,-,CASKETAPSYEQYF,TGTGCCAGCAAGGAGACAGCCCCTTCCTACGAGCAGTACTTC
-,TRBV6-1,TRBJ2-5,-,CASTPQGETQYF,TGTGCCAGTACTCCGCAGGGAGAGACCCAGTACTTC
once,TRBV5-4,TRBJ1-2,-,CASSLGTQNYGYTF,TGTGCCAGCAGCTTGGGGACTCAAAACTATGGCTACACCTTC
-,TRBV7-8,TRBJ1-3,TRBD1,CASSQIQGARNTIYF,TGTGCCAGCAGTCAAATCCAGGGGGCCCGAAACACCATATATTTT
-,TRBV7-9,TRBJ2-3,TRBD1,CASSLTQGAFTDTQYF,TGTGCCAGCAGCTTAACCCAGGGGGCTTTTACAGATACGCAGTATTTT
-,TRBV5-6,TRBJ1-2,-,CASSSLQGYYGYTF,TGTGCCAGCAGCTCCTTACAGGGCTACTATGGCTACACCTTC
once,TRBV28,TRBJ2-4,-,CASRGIAKNIQYF,TGTGCCAGCAGAGGAATAGCCAAAAACATTCAGTACTTC
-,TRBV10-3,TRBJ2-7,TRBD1,CAIRDRDRGLYEQYF,TGTGCCATCAGGGACCGGGACAGGGGACTCTACGAGCAGTACTTC
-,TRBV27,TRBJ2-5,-,CASSLYQGRQETQYF,TGTGCCAGCAGTTTATATCAGGGGAGACAAGAGACCCAGTACTTC
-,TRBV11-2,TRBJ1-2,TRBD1,CASSSQGAISYYGYTF,TGTGCCAGCAGCTCACAGGGGGCAATTTCCTACTATGGCTACACCTTC
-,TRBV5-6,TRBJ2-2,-,CASTRRQHFTGELFF,TGTGCCAGCACCCGACGGCAGCATTTCACCGGGGAGCTGTTTTTT
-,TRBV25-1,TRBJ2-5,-,CASSPKETQYF,TGTGCCAGCAGTCCTAAAGAGACCCAGTACTTC
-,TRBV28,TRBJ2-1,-,CASSSRPGEQFF,TGTGCCAGCAGTTCCCGACCCGGTGAGCAGTTCTTC
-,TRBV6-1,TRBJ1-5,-,CASTIPGRLNQPQHF,TGTGCCAGCACCATCCCGGGACGGTTAAATCAGCCCCAGCATTTT
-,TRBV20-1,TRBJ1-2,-,CSAIYRVGYTF,TGCAGTGCTATCTACAGGGTCGGCTACACCTTC
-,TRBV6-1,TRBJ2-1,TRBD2,CASSGPSGGALYNEQFF,TGTGCCAGCAGTGGCCCCAGCGGGGGGGCCCTCTACAATGAGCAGTTCTTC
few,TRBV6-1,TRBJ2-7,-,CASSEYSTYEQYF,TGTGCCAGCAGTGAGTATAGTACCTACGAGCAGTACTTC
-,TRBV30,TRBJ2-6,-,CAWKMRLPGSGANVLTF,TGTGCCTGGAAGATGAGACTTCCCGGCTCTGGGGCCAACGTCCTGACTTTC
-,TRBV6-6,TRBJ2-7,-,CASSFGTHLTYEQYF,TGTGCCAGCAGTTTCGGGACGCACCTCACCTACGAGCAGTACTTC
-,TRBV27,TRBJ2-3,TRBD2,CASSLISGTSGTDTQYF,TGTGCCAGCAGTCTCATCTCAGGGACTAGCGGCACAGATACGCAGTATTTT
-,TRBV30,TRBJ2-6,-,CARKPPSGANVLTF,TGTGCCAGAAAACCGCCCTCTGGGGCCAACGTCCTGACTTTC
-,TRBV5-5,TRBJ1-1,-,CASSFERISEAFF,TGTGCCAGCAGCTTCGAACGAATCTCTGAAGCTTTCTTT
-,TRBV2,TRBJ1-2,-,CASTDVGRAGGYTF,TGTGCCAGCACCGACGTGGGCAGGGCGGGTGGCTACACCTTC
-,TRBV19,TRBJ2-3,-,CASSISLGDTDTQYF,TGTGCCAGTAGTATTTCGTTGGGGGACACAGATACGCAGTATTTT
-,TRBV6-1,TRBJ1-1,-,CASSEEGGAGARIEAFF,TGTGCCAGCAGTGAAGAGGGAGGGGCCGGGGCGCGAATTGAAGCTTTCTTT
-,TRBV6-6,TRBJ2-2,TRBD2,CATSTSWTGELFF,TGTGCCACCTCGACTAGCTGGACCGGGGAGCTGTTTTTT
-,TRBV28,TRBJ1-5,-,CASSLSGSSNQPQHF,TGTGCCAGCAGTTTATCTGGCTCTAGCAATCAGCCCCAGCATTTT
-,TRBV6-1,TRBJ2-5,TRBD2,CASPPPGGQETQYF,TGTGCCAGCCCCCCTCCCGGGGGGCAAGAGACCCAGTACTTC
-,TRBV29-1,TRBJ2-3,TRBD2,CSERLAGVPDTQYF,TGCAGCGAGAGACTAGCGGGAGTCCCAGATACGCAGTATTTT
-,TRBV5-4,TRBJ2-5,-,CASSLASAGETQYF,TGTGCCAGCAGCTTGGCCTCGGCAGGGGAGACCCAGTACTTC
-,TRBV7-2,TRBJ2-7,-,CASSLAAGGGPPYEQYF,TGTGCCAGCAGCTTAGCCGCTGGGGGAGGCCCTCCCTACGAGCAGTACTTC